This TCR beta chain was sequenced during a study of CD8 T cell repertoires and HIV-1 epitope variants. Study-wide background: Twenty-five autologous and known Gag and Nef epitope variant peptides each stimulated T cells separately. Separate from the cultures, 1M uncultured T cells served as baseline. Cultures ran less than 12 days, with IL-2, IL-7 and IL-15 added on days 3 and 7.

This table comes from immunoSEQ multiplex PCR, and its TCRdb copy is limited to in-frame clones, with some not included. Here the sample spans 5,000 or so clones, approximately 65% being singletons. About this clone itself: Its antigen remains unknown. The junction and the germline gene differ at one end; a read error may be behind it.

CDR3 length equals 14 residues. This TCR came from a male donor with HIV. Sequencing input: cultured CD8+ T cells derived from PBMCs. V is TRBV23-1 and J is TRBJ2-1; D not certain. TRBV23-1 is an open reading frame, and its role is uncertain. As DNA, the CDR3 is TGCGCCAGCAGTCAGGGCCGCTCCAACAATGAGCAGTTCTTC. It translates to CASSQGRSNNEQFF.